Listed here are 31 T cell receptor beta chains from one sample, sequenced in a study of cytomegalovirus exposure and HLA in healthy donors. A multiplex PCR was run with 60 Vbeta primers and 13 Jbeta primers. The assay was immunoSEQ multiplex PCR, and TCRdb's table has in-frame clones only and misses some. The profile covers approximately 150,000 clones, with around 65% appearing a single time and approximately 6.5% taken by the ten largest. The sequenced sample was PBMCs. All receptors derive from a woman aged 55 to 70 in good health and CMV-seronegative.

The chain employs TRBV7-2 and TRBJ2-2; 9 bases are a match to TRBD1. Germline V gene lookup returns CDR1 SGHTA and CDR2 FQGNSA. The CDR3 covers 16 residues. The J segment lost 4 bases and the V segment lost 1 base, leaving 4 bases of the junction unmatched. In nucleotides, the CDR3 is TGTGCCAGCAGCTTAGGGGACAGGGTCCGCACCGGGGAGCTGTTTTTT. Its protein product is CASSLGDRVRTGELFF.

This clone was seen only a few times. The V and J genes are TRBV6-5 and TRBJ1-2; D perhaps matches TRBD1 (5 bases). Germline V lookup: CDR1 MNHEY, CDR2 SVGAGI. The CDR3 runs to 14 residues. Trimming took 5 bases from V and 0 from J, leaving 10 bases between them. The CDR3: CASSVQGTNYGYTF. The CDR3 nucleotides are TGTGCCAGCAGTGTTCAGGGAACTAACTATGGCTACACCTTC.

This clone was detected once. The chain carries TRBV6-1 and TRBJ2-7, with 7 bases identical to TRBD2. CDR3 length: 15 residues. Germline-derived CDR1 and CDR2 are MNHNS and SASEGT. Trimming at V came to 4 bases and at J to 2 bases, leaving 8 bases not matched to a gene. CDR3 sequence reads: CASSGDGTTTYEQYF. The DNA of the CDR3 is TGTGCCAGCAGTGGGGACGGGACTACCACCTACGAGCAGTACTTC.

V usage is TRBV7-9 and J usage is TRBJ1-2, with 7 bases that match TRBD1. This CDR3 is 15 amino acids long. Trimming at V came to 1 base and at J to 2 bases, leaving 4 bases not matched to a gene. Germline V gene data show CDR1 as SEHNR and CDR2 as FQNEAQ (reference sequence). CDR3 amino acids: CASSLGQGGNYGYTF. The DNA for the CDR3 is TGTGCCAGCAGCTTAGGACAGGGTGGAAACTATGGCTACACCTTC.

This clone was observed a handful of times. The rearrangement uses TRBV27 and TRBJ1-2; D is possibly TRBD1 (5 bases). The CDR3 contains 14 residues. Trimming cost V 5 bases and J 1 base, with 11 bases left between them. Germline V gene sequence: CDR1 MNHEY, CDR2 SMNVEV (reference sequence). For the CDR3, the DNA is TGTGCCAGCAGTCGAACGGGGGGTAACTATGGCTACACCTTC. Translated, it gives CASSRTGGNYGYTF.

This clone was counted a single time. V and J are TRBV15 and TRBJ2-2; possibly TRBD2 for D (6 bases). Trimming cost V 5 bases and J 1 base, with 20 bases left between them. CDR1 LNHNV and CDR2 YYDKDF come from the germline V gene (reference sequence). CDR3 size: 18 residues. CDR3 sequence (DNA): TGTGCCACCAGCCCACGACGTGGGGACTTCAGGAACACCGGGGAGCTGTTTTTT. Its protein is CATSPRRGDFRNTGELFF.

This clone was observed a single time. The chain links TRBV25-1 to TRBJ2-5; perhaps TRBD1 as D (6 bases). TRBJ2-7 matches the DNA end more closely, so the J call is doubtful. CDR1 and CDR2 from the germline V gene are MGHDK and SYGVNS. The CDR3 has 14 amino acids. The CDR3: CATSRTDLSYEQYF. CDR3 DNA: TGTGCCACTTCCCGGACAGACCTCTCCTACGAGCAGTACTTC.

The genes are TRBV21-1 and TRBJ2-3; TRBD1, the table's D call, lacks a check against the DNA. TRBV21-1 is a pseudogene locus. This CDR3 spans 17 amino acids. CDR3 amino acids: CASSKAGGTGDTDTQYF. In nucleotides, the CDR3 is TGTGCCAGCAGCAAAGCGGGTGGGACAGGGGACACAGATACGCAGTATTTT.

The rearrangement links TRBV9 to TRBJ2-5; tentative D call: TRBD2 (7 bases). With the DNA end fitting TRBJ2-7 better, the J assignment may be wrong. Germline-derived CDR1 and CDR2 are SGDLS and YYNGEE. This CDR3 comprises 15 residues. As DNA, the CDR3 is TGTGCCAGCAGCGTAGGTACGGGGGGCAGATACGAGCAGTACTTC. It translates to CASSVGTGGRYEQYF.

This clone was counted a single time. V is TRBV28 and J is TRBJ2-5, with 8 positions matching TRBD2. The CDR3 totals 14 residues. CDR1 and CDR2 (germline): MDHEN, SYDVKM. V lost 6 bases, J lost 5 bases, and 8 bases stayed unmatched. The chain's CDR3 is CASSRGLAGETQYF. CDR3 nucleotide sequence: TGTGCCAGCAGCCGTGGACTAGCTGGGGAGACCCAGTACTTC.

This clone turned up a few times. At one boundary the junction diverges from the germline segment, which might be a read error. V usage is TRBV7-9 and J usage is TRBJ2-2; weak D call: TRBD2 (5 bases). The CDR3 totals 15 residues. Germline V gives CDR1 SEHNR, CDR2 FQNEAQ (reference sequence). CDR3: CSSSPQLAVTGELFF. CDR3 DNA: TGTTCCAGCAGCCCCCAGCTAGCTGTCACCGGGGAGCTGTTTTTT.

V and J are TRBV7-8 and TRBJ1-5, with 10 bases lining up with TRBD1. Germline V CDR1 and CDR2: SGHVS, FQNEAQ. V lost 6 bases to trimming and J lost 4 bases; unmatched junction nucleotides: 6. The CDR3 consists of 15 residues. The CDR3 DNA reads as TGTGCCAGCAGTCTAGGGGGACAGGGGAATCAGCCCCAGCATTTT. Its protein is CASSLGGQGNQPQHF. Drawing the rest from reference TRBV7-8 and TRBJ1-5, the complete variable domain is GAGVSQSPRYKVAKRGQDVALRCDPISGHVSLFWYQQALGQGPEFLTYFQNEAQLDKSGLPSDRFFAERPEGSVSTLKIQRTQQEDSAVYLCASSLGGQGNQPQHFGDGTRLSIL.

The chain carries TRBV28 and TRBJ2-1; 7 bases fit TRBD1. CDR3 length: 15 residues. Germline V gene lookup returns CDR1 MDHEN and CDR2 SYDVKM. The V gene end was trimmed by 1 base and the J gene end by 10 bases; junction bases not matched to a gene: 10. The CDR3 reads CASSLSTGRMGEQFF. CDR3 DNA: TGTGCCAGCAGTTTATCGACAGGGCGTATGGGGGAGCAGTTCTTC.

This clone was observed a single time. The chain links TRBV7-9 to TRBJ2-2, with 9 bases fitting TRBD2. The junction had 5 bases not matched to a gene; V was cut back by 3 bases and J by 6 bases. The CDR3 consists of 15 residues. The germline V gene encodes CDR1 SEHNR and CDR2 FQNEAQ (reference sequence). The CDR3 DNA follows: TGTGCCAGCAGCTTGGCTAGCGGGGCTGCCGGGGAGCTGTTTTTT. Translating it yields CASSLASGAAGELFF.

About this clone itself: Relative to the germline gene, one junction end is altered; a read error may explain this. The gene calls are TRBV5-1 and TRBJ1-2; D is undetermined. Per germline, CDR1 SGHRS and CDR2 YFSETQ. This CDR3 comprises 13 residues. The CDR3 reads CASRLAPQYGYTF. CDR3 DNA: TGCGCCAGCAGATTGGCCCCACAGTATGGCTACACCTTC. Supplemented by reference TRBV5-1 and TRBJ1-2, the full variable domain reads KAGVTQTPRYLIKTRGQQVTLSCSPISGHRSVSWYQQTPGQGLQFLFEYFSETQRNKGNFPGRFSGRQFSNSRSEMNVSTLELGDSALYLCASRLAPQYGYTFGSGTRLTVV.

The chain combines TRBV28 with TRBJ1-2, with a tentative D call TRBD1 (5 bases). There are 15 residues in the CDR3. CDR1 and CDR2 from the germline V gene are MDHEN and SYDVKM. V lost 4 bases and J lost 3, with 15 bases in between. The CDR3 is CASSSPGWADYGYTF. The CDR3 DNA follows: TGTGCCAGCAGTTCCCCAGGGTGGGCGGACTATGGCTACACCTTC.

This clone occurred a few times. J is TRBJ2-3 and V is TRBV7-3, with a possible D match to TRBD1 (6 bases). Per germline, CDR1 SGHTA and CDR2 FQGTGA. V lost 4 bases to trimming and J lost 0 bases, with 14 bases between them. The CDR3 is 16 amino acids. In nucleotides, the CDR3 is TGTGCCAGCAGCTCTGGACAGTATCCTAGCACAGATACGCAGTATTTT. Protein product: CASSSGQYPSTDTQYF.

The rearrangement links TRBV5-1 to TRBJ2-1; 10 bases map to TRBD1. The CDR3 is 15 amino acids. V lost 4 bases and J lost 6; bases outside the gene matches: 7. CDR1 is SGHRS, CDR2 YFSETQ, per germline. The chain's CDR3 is CASSRDRGSFNEQFF. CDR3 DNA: TGCGCCAGCAGCAGGGACAGGGGAAGTTTCAATGAGCAGTTCTTC.

This chain's CDR3 is CASSLAGGDYGYTF. The CDR3 DNA reads TGTGCCAGCAGCTTGGCAGGGGGCGACTATGGCTACACCTTC. The rearrangement links TRBV5-6 to TRBJ1-2; 8 positions agree with TRBD1. This CDR3 contains 14 residues. CDR1 is SGHDT, CDR2 YYEEEE, per germline. Germline trimming cut 0 bases from V and 3 bases from J; bases unmatched to any gene: 1.

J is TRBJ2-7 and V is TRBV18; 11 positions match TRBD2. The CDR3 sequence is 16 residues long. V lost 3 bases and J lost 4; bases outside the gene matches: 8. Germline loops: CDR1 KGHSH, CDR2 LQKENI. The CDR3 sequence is CASSPVGLAGNYEQYF. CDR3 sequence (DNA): TGTGCCAGCTCACCGGTAGGACTAGCGGGCAATTACGAGCAGTACTTC.

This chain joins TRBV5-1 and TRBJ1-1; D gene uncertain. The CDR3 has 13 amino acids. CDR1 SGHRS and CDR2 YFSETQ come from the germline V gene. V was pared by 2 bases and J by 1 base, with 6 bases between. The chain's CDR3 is CASSFKSNTEAFF. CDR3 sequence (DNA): TGCGCCAGCAGCTTTAAATCGAACACTGAAGCTTTCTTT.

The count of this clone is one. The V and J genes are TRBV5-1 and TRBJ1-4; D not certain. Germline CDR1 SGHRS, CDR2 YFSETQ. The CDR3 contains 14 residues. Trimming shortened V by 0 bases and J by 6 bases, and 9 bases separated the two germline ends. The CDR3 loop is CASSLALADEKLFF. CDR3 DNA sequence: TGCGCCAGCAGCTTGGCCTTGGCAGATGAAAAACTGTTTTTT.

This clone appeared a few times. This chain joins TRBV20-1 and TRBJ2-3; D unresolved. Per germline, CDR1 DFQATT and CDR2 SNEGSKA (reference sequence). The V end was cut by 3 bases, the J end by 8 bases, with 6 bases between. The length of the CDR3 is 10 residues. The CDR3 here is CSASPGTQYF. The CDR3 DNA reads TGCAGTGCTAGTCCGGGTACGCAGTATTTT.

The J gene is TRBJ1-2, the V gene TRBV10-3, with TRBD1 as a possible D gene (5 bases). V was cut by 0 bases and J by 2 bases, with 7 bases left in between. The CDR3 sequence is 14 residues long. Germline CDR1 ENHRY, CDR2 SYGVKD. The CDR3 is CAISESRVNYGYTF. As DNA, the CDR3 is TGTGCCATCAGTGAGTCCAGGGTGAACTATGGCTACACCTTC.

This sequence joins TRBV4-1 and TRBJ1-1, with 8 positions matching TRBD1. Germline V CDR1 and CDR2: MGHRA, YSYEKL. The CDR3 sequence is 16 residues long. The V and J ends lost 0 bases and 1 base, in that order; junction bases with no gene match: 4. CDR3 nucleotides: TGCGCCAGCAGCCAAGATCTGACAGGGGCGAACACTGAAGCTTTCTTT. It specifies CASSQDLTGANTEAFF.

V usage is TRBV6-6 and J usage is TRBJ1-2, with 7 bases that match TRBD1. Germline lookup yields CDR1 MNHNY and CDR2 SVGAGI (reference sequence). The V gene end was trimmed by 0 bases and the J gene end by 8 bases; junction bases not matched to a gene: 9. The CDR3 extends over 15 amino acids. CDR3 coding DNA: TGTGCCAGCAGTTACTCCGACAGGGTCTCTTCGGGCTACACCTTC. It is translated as CASSYSDRVSSGYTF.

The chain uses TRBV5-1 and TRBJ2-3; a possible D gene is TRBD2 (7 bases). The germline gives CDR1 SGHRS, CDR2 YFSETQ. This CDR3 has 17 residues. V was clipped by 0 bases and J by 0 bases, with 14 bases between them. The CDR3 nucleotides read TGCGCCAGCAGCTTGGGCGGGGGCGGAGGCAGCACAGATACGCAGTATTTT. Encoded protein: CASSLGGGGGSTDTQYF.

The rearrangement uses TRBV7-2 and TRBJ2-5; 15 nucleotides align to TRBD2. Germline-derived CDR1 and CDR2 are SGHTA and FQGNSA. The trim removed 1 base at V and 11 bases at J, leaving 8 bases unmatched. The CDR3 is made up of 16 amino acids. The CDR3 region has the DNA TGTGCCAGCAGCTTAGGTGGGACTAGCGGGAGGCTGGTGCAGTACTTC. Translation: CASSLGGTSGRLVQYF.

Here the CDR3 DNA reads TGTGCCAGCAGTTCCTTAAATGAGCAGTTCTTC. Its protein product is CASSSLNEQFF. The rearrangement links TRBV6-5 to TRBJ2-1; D is unclear. Germline V lookup: CDR1 MNHEY, CDR2 SVGAGI. The CDR3 covers 11 residues. V was trimmed by 4 bases and J by 7 bases, leaving 5 bases between them.

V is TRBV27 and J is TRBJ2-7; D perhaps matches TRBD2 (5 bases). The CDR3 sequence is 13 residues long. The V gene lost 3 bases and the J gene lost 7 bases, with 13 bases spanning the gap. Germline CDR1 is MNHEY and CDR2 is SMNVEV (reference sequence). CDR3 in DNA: TGTGCCAGCAGTTTGTTAGCTAGCAGGGAGCAGTACTTC. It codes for CASSLLASREQYF.

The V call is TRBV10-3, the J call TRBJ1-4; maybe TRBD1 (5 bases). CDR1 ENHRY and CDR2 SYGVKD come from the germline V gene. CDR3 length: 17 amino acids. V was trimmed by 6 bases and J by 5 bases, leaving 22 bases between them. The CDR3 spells CAISSGLLNGGNEKLFF. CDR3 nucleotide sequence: TGTGCCATCAGCTCAGGGTTGTTGAACGGGGGGAATGAAAAACTGTTTTTT.